The rows below give T cell receptor beta chains drawn from one sample of a study of radiotherapy plus CTLA-4 blockade in lung cancer. Generated by immunoSEQ multiplex PCR, the TCRdb table keeps only in-frame clones and is missing some. Of tens of thousands of clones in the sample, approximately 76% were seen once. Sequencing was performed on peripheral blood, taken from a patient treated with radiotherapy plus ipilimumab. The receptors derive from a human donor with non-small cell lung cancer who had stable disease on radiotherapy plus ipilimumab. Both conserved end residues are trimmed from each CDR3. The D gene is left open where the match is weak.

J	D	V	length	CDR3
TRBJ2-3	TRBD2	TRBV10-1	18	ASSESTSGGAFVKTDTQY
TRBJ2-1	TRBD1	TRBV19	13	ASSGGRGLRNEQF
TRBJ1-4	-	TRBV6-1	12	ASTEMAASEKLF
TRBJ2-1	-	TRBV14	10	ASSQVPPGQF
TRBJ1-5	-	TRBV5-6	12	ASSLQGGNQPQH
TRBJ1-2	-	TRBV6-5	13	ASRNGGGGGYGYT
TRBJ1-1	-	TRBV6-5	11	ASRLNWNTEAF
TRBJ1-1	TRBD1	TRBV5-6	12	ASSSRTGRTEAF
TRBJ1-2	TRBD1	TRBV9	12	ARGETGGVYGYT
TRBJ1-1	TRBD1	TRBV27	15	ASKPGQGAKSDTEAF
TRBJ1-3	TRBD1	TRBV6-5	12	ASMGTGSGNTIY
TRBJ1-1	-	TRBV5-4	17	ASSFVVTRTVRVVAEAF
TRBJ1-6	-	TRBV19	11	ASSPGLNSPLH
TRBJ2-3	-	TRBV27	13	ASKRGLVTKDTQY
TRBJ1-4	-	TRBV10-3	12	AISEGGVNEKLF
TRBJ2-3	-	TRBV7-2	10	ASSSYTDTQY
TRBJ2-1	TRBD2	TRBV19	13	ASSQASGRYNEQF
TRBJ1-2	-	TRBV28	13	ASSLFGDPSNGYT
TRBJ2-7	-	TRBV7-2	14	ASSFGTDGGTYEQY
TRBJ1-1	TRBD1	TRBV7-2	15	ASSTPQGAPLNTEAF
TRBJ1-2	-	TRBV5-4	14	ASSLGRDVGNYGYT
TRBJ2-2	TRBD1	TRBV27	16	ASSLSTLLGTGYGELF
TRBJ1-6	-	TRBV27	12	ASSLGATPSPLH
TRBJ1-1	-	TRBV6-4	11	ASSETSSTEAF
TRBJ1-1	-	TRBV19	13	ASSIDTRGFAEAF
TRBJ2-5	-	TRBV6-5	9	ASTQGETQY
TRBJ1-2	TRBD1	TRBV11-2	12	ASSVDRGAYGYT